A selection of T cell receptor beta chains follows, all from one sample in a study of OX40 agonist ivuxolimab in advanced cancers. TCRdb's copy holds only in-frame clones and misses some; the assay was immunoSEQ multiplex PCR. The table records 60,000 to 95,000 clones, 90% of them present only once. The sample consisted of CD4+ or CD8+ T cells sorted from blood, taken in a trial of the OX40 agonist ivuxolimab. The receptors were gathered from an adult with an advanced solid tumor such as melanoma, head and neck, liver or kidney cancer. The CDR3 runs from the conserved cysteine through the conserved F or W. Fields, in order: V gene, J gene, D gene, CDR3 protein. The D gene is left open where the match is weak.

TRBV5-1	TRBJ2-2	.	CASSALPTGELFF
TRBV18	TRBJ2-5	TRBD2	CASSPPSGGLQETQYF
TRBV7-2	TRBJ2-5	.	CASSLGDWQETQYF
TRBV29-1	TRBJ1-2	.	CSVEDQGRAVGYTF
TRBV5-1	TRBJ2-5	TRBD2	CASSFSGGQETQYF
TRBV4-1	TRBJ2-5	TRBD2	CASSPGTSGGQETQYF
TRBV18	TRBJ2-5	.	CASSPQWEKPGGTQYF
TRBV28	TRBJ1-4	TRBD1	CASSLSTGGLEKLFF
TRBV19	TRBJ2-3	TRBD2	CASSIDLLAGAGADTQYF
TRBV2	TRBJ1-5	.	CASSEALVGGSNQPQHF
TRBV10-3	TRBJ1-3	.	CAISLFGGPGNTIYF
TRBV2	TRBJ1-2	.	CASSARGEYYGYTF
TRBV29-1	TRBJ2-3	.	CSLTYSSRSTDTQYF
TRBV28	TRBJ2-7	.	CASTGAPSYEQYF
TRBV4-1	TRBJ1-1	TRBD1	CASSQAGTGASEAFF
TRBV2	TRBJ2-5	TRBD1	CASGYGGTGIGTQYF
TRBV7-2	TRBJ1-5	.	CASSATASNQPQHF
TRBV21-1	TRBJ2-7	.	CASSRPRTTYEQYF
TRBV7-2	TRBJ2-3	TRBD2	CASSPRAGGPDTQYF
TRBV18	TRBJ1-5	.	CASSLGTDSNQPQHF
TRBV6-6	TRBJ1-1	.	CASSYTTASSPEAFF
TRBV11-2	TRBJ1-2	.	CASSPSGGSYGYTF
TRBV7-9	TRBJ2-1	.	CASSLVKDEQFF
TRBV2	TRBJ2-2	.	CASSEGSPRSGNTGELFF
TRBV7-2	TRBJ1-5	TRBD1	CASSFSGTGGQPQHF
TRBV5-4	TRBJ2-5	TRBD2	CASWAGGFGETQYF
TRBV28	TRBJ1-5	TRBD1	CASRVVEGASNQPQHF
TRBV5-4	TRBJ2-5	TRBD1	CASSLRGQETQYF
TRBV5-4	TRBJ2-7	TRBD1	CASSLGQGLGVEQYF
TRBV15	TRBJ1-5	.	CATSRDGAQPQHF
TRBV7-2	TRBJ2-3	.	CASTVEYTDTQYF
TRBV9	TRBJ2-3	.	CASSLESGTFSQGTQYF
TRBV7-2	TRBJ2-7	TRBD1	CASSLAGQEYYEQYF